This T cell receptor beta chain was retrieved from a study of cytomegalovirus exposure and HLA in healthy donors. This CDR3 contains 16 residues. The germline V gene has CDR1 SGHDT and CDR2 YYEEEE. Trimming removed 2 bases at V and 2 bases at J, with 15 bases between. The data were produced by immunoSEQ multiplex PCR, yet TCRdb's version contains in-frame clones alone and is incomplete. The sample holds about 150,000 clones, less than 90% seen once. Only one count was recorded for this clone. Sequencing was performed on PBMCs. The sequence came from a young woman in good health and CMV-seropositive. V is TRBV5-6 and J is TRBJ2-3; the D gene is possibly TRBD1 (5 bases). The CDR3 loop reads CASSFGHPYNTDTQYF. The CDR3 DNA reads TGTGCCAGCAGCTTTGGACATCCTTACAACACAGATACGCAGTATTTT.